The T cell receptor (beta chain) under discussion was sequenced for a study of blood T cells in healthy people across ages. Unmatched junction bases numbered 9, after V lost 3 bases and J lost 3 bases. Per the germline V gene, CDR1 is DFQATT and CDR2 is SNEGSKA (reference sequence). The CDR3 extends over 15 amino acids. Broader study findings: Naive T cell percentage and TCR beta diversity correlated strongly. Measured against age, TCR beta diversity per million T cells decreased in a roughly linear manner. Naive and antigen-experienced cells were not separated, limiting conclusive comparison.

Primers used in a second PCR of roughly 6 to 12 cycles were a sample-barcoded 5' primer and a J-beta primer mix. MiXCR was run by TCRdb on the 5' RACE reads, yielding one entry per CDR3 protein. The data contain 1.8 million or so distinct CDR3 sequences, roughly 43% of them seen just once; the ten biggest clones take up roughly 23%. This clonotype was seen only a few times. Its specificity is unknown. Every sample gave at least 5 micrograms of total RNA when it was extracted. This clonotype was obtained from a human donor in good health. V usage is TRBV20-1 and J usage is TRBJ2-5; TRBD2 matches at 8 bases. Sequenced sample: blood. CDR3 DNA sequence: TGCAGTGCTAGTCGGCTAGCGGGTGTAGAAGAGACCCAGTACTTC. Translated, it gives CSASRLAGVEETQYF.